Each of the 3 T cell receptor beta chains below was sequenced from the same sample in a study of blood T cell repertoires in COVID-19. The data were produced by immunoSEQ multiplex PCR, yet TCRdb's version contains in-frame clones alone and is incomplete. Of approximately 140,000 clones in the sample, 88% were seen once. Specimen: peripheral blood. All receptors come from a man between 50 and 59 years old with active or convalescent COVID-19.

This chain connects TRBV5-4 to TRBJ2-7; weak D call: TRBD2 (6 bases). The CDR3 is made up of 15 amino acids. The V end was cut by 4 bases, the J end by 4 bases, with 18 bases between. Per the germline V gene, CDR1 is SGHNT and CDR2 is YYREEE (reference sequence). This CDR3 is CASSGGRESAYEQYF. In DNA form, the CDR3 reads TGTGCCAGCAGCGGGGGTCGGGAGTCGGCGTACGAGCAGTACTTC. The whole variable domain, remainder taken from reference TRBV5-4 and TRBJ2-7, is ETGVTQSPTHLIKTRGQQVTLRCSSQSGHNTVSWYQQALGQGPQFIFQYYREEENGRGNFPPRFSGLQFPNYSSELNVNALELDDSALYLCASSGGRESAYEQYFGPGTRLTVT.

The V gene is TRBV6-5, the J gene TRBJ2-7; 9 bases match TRBD1. The ends lost 10 bases at V and 6 bases at J; junction bases unmatched: 10. This CDR3 region has 13 residues. Germline V gene data show CDR1 as MNHEY and CDR2 as SVGAGI. The CDR3 DNA reads as TGTGCCACCAGGCCTACAGGGGGCTCCGAGCAGTACTTC. It encodes CATRPTGGSEQYF.

The chain links TRBV12-3 or TRBV12-4 to TRBJ2-5; D call uncertain. V was pared by 3 bases and J by 2 bases, with 7 bases between. The CDR3 extends over 13 amino acids. The CDR3 region has the DNA TGTGCCAGCAGTTTGAGGCAGCAAGAGACCCAGTACTTC. This encodes CASSLRQQETQYF.